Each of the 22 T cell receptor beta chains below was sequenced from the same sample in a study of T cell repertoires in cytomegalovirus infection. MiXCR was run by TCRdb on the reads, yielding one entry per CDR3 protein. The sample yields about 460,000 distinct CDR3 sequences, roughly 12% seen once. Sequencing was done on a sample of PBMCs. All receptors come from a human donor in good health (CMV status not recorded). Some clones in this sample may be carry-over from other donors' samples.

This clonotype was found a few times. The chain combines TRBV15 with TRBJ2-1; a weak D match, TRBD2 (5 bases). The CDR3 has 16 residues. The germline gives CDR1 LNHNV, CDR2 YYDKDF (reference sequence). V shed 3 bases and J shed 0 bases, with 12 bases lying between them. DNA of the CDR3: TGTGCCACCAGCAGTCTCGGACGGGGCTCCTACAATGAGCAGTTCTTC. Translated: CATSSLGRGSYNEQFF.

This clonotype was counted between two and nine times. CDR3: CASSYSRLAGAASYNEQFF. Here the CDR3 DNA reads TGTGCCAGCAGTTACTCCAGGCTAGCGGGGGCCGCCTCCTACAATGAGCAGTTCTTC. The chain uses TRBV6-2 or TRBV6-3 and TRBJ2-1; 10 nucleotides agree with TRBD2. This CDR3 region has 19 residues. The V and J ends lost 0 bases and 0 bases, in that order; junction bases with no gene match: 8. Germline values: CDR1 MNHEY, CDR2 SVGEGT.

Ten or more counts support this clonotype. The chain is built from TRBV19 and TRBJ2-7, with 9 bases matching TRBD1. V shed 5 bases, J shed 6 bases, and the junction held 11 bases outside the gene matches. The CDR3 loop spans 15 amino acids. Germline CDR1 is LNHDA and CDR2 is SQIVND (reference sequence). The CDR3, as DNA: TGTGCCAGTAGTGCTCCCGGGACAGGGAATCGCGAGCAGTACTTC. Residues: CASSAPGTGNREQYF.

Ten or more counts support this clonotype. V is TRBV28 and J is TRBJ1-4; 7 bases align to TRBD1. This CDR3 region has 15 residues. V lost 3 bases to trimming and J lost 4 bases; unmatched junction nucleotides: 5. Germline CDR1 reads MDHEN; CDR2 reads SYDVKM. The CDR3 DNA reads TGTGCCAGCAGTTTCACGACAGGGATTAATGAAAAACTGTTTTTT. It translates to CASSFTTGINEKLFF.

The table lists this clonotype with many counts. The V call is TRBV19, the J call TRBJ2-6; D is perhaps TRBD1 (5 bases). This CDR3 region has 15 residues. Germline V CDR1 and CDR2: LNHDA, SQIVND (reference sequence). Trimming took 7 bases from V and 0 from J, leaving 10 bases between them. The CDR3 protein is CASKQDNSGANVLTF. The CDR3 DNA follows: TGTGCCAGTAAGCAGGACAACTCTGGGGCCAACGTCCTGACTTTC.

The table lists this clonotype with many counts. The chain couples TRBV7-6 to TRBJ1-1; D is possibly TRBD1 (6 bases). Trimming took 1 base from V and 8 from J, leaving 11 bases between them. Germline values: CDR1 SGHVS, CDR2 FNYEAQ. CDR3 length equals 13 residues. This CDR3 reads CASSLGLGAEAFF. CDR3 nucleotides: TGTGCCAGCAGCTTAGGTCTGGGGGCAGAAGCTTTCTTT.

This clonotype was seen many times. The DNA of the CDR3 is TGTGCCAGTAGCCGCAGGGATGCCAACGTCCTGACTTTC. This translates into CASSRRDANVLTF. The gene calls are TRBV19 and TRBJ2-6; D may be TRBD1 (5 bases). CDR3 length equals 13 residues. The V end was cut by 6 bases, the J end by 7 bases, with 10 bases between. CDR1 and CDR2 (germline): LNHDA, SQIVND (reference sequence). The variable domain in full, with the rest retrieved from reference TRBV19 and TRBJ2-6, is DGGITQSPKYLFRKEGQNVTLSCEQNLNHDAMYWYRQDPGQGLRLIYYSQIVNDFQKGDIAEGYSVSREKKESFPLTVTSAQKNPTAFYLCASSRRDANVLTFGAGSRLTVL.

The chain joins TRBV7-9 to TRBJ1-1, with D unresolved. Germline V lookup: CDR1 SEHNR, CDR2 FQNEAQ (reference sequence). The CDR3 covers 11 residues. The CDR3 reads CAVAGSTEAFF. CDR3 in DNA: TGTGCTGTCGCGGGGTCTACTGAAGCTTTCTTT.

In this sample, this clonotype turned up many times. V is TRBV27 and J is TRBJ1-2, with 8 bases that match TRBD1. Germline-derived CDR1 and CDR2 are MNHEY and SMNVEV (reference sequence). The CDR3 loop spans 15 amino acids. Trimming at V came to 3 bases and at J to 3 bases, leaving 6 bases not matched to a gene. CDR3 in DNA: TGTGCCAGCAGTTTGACAGGGGACTTAGACTATGGCTACACCTTC. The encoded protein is CASSLTGDLDYGYTF.

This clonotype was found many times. CDR3 sequence reads: CASTAAGNGGELFF. The CDR3 nucleotides are TGTGCCAGTACGGCGGCGGGGAATGGCGGGGAGCTGTTTTTT. The chain combines TRBV19 with TRBJ2-2, with a tentative D call TRBD2 (6 bases). Looked up from germline, CDR1 is LNHDA and CDR2 is SQIVND (reference sequence). The CDR3 runs 14 residues. V lost 7 bases and J lost 7, with 16 bases in between. The full variable domain, its missing parts supplied by reference TRBV19 and TRBJ2-2, is DGGITQSPKYLFRKEGQNVTLSCEQNLNHDAMYWYRQDPGQGLRLIYYSQIVNDFQKGDIAEGYSVSREKKESFPLTVTSAQKNPTAFYLCASTAAGNGGELFFGEGSRLTVL.

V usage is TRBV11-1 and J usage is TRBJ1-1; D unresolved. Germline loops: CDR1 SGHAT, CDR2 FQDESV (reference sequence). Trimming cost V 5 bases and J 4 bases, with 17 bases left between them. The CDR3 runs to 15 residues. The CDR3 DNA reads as TGTGCCAGCAGCCCCCGTGGATCCGCCGCCACTGAAGCTTTCTTT. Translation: CASSPRGSAATEAFF. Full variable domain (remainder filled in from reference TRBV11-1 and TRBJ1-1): EAEVAQSPRYKITEKSQAVAFWCDPISGHATLYWYRQILGQGPELLVQFQDESVVDDSQLPKDRFSAERLKGVDSTLKIQPAELGDSAMYLCASSPRGSAATEAFFGQGTRLTVV.

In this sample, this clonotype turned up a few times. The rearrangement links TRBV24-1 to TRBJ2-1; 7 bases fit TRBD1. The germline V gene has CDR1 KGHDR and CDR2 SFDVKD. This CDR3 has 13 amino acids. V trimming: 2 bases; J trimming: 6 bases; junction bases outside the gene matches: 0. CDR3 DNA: TGTGCCACCAGTGATTGGGACAGCAATGAGCAGTTCTTC. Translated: CATSDWDSNEQFF.

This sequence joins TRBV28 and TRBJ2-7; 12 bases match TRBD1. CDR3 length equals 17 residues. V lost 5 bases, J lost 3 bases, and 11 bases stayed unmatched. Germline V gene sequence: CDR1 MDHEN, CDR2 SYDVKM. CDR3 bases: TGTGCCAGCAGTACCCCGCCGGGGACAGGGGGCAACTACGAGCAGTACTTC. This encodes CASSTPPGTGGNYEQYF.

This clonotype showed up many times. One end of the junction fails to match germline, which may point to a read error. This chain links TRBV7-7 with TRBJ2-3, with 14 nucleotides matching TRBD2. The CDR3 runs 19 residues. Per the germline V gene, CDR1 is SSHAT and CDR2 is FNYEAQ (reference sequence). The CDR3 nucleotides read TGTGCTAGCAGCTTAGGAGTGACTAGCGGGAGGGCTAGCACAGATACGCAGTATTTT. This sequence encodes CASSLGVTSGRASTDTQYF.

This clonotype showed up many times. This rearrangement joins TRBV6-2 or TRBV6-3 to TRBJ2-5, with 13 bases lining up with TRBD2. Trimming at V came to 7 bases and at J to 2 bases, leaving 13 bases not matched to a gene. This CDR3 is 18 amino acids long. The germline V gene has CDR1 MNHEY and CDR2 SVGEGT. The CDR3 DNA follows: TGTGCCAGCAACCAGAGGTGGTCGACTAGCGGGGGGCAAGAGACCCAGTACTTC. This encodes CASNQRWSTSGGQETQYF.

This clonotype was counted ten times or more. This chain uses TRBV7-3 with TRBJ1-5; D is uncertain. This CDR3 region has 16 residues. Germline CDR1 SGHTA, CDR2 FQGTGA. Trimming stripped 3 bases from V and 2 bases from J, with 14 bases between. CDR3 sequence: CASSLPRLSGNQPQHF. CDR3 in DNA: TGTGCCAGCAGCTTGCCCAGGCTATCGGGCAATCAGCCCCAGCATTTT.

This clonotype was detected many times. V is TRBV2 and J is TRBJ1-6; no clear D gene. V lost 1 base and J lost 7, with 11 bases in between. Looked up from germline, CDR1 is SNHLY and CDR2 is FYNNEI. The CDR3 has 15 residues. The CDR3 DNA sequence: TGTGCCAGCAGTGAAGAAGCTGGGAAGAATTCACCCCTCCACTTT. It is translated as CASSEEAGKNSPLHF.

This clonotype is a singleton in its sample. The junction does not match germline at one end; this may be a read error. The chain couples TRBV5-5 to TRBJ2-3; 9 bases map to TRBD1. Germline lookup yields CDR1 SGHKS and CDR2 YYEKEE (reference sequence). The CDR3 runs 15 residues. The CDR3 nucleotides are TGTGCCAGCAGCCTGGACAGGGGTGTATCCGATACGCGGTATTTT. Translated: CASSLDRGVSDTRYF.

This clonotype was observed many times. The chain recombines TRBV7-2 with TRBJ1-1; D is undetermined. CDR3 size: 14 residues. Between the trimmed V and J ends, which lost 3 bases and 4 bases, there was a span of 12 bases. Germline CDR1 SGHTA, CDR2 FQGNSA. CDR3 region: CASSLGQIGTEAFF. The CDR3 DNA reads TGTGCCAGCAGCTTGGGCCAAATTGGCACTGAAGCTTTCTTT.

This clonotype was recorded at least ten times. CDR3 amino acids: CASSPRRVADTQYF. In nucleotides, the CDR3 is TGTGCCAGCAGCCCCCGGAGGGTGGCAGATACGCAGTATTTT. This chain connects TRBV7-8 to TRBJ2-3; D is perhaps TRBD2 (6 bases). Germline V gives CDR1 SGHVS, CDR2 FQNEAQ. Trimming stripped 5 bases from V and 4 bases from J, with 13 bases between. The CDR3 runs to 14 residues.

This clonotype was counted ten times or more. This chain's CDR3 is CASTFLPLGAYEQYF. As DNA, the CDR3 is TGTGCCAGCACGTTCCTACCCTTAGGGGCCTACGAGCAGTACTTC. The rearrangement links TRBV7-2 to TRBJ2-7, with D tentatively TRBD1 (5 bases). CDR1 and CDR2 from the germline V gene are SGHTA and FQGNSA. This CDR3 has 15 residues. Trimming pared 7 bases from V and 2 bases from J, leaving 18 bases between.

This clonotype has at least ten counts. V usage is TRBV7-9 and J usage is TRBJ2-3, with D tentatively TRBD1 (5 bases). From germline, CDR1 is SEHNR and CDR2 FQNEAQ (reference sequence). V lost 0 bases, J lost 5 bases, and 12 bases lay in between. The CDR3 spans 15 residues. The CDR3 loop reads CASSLAGAVRDTQYF. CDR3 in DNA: TGTGCCAGCAGCTTAGCAGGGGCGGTCAGAGATACGCAGTATTTT.